This TCR beta chain is from a study of T-cell reconstitution after alpha-beta-depleted transplantation in children. CDR1 and CDR2 (germline): LGHDT, YNNKEL (reference sequence). V lost 0 bases, J lost 3 bases, and 9 bases lay in between. The CDR3 runs 15 residues. This clonotype was found many times. Unique molecular identifiers were used in preparing the TCRbeta library. TCRdb used MiXCR to reprocess the PCR reads, holding one entry per CDR3 protein. The sample holds 490,000 or so distinct CDR3 sequences, under 15% seen once. The sample in question was PBMCs from the stem cell graft donor, obtained from the stem cell graft. This TCR derives from a human donor who donated a stem cell graft to a child with combined immunodeficiency. The chain is built from TRBV3-1 and TRBJ2-1, with D unclear. Here the CDR3 DNA reads TGTGCCAGCAGCCAAGATGCGCGGAACTACAATGAGCAGTTCTTC. It encodes CASSQDARNYNEQFF.